These 23 T cell receptor beta chains originate from one sample sequenced in a study of T cell responses to AZD1222 COVID-19 vaccine. Generated by immunoSEQ multiplex PCR, the TCRdb table keeps only in-frame clones and is missing some. In the table there are about 120,000 clones, about 87% of which are singletons. The sample consisted of peripheral blood, taken on day 0 of AZD1222 vaccination. The receptors derive from an adult in good health.

This chain links TRBV25-1 with TRBJ1-1, with D maybe TRBD1 (5 bases). V was trimmed by 9 bases and J by 3 bases, leaving 8 bases between them. CDR1 and CDR2 from the germline V gene are MGHDK and SYGVNS. The CDR3 runs 11 residues. CDR3 residues: CASRGHTEAFF. CDR3 DNA: TGTGCCAGTAGGGGTCACACTGAAGCTTTCTTT.

The rearrangement links TRBV2 to TRBJ1-5; D unclear. CDR3 length: 13 amino acids. Trimming took 4 bases from V and 4 from J, leaving 8 bases between them. Germline-derived CDR1 and CDR2 are SNHLY and FYNNEI. CDR3 residues: CASSARTNQPQHF. CDR3 sequence (DNA): TGTGCCAGCAGTGCGCGGACTAATCAGCCCCAGCATTTT.

This rearrangement joins TRBV10-3 to TRBJ1-2; D call uncertain. There are 15 residues in the CDR3. The V gene's germline CDR1 is ENHRY and CDR2 SYGVKD. V dropped 5 bases and J dropped 8 bases, with 21 bases sitting between them. The CDR3 sequence: CAISIPMGGPNGYTF. The CDR3 nucleotides are TGTGCCATCAGTATCCCGATGGGAGGGCCGAACGGCTACACCTTC.

This clone appeared once. V usage is TRBV11-2 and J usage is TRBJ1-1; D ambiguous. The CDR3 is made up of 17 amino acids. In germline, CDR1 is SGHAT, CDR2 FQNNGV. V lost 5 bases and J 0 bases, leaving 19 bases between the germline ends. The CDR3 DNA is TGTGCCAGCAGCCCCCGGAACGCAGGAGCCATGAACACTGAAGCTTTCTTT. This encodes CASSPRNAGAMNTEAFF.

V and J are TRBV13 and TRBJ2-3; D is uncertain. The CDR3 length is 15 residues. The germline gives CDR1 PRHDT, CDR2 FYEKMQ (reference sequence). V was shortened by 4 bases and J by 1 base, with 12 bases between the two germline ends. The CDR3 DNA follows: TGTGCCAGCAGCTCCCTGGAGAGGCGCACAGATACGCAGTATTTT. Translation gives CASSSLERRTDTQYF.

The J gene is TRBJ1-3, the V gene TRBV3-1 (or the pseudogene TRBV3-2); D gene ambiguous. The germline V gene has CDR1 LGHDT and CDR2 YNNKEL (reference sequence). The CDR3 spans 14 residues. V lost 3 bases, J lost 4 bases, and 10 bases lay in between. The CDR3 region is CASSQSEGGNTIYF. CDR3 in DNA: TGTGCCAGCAGCCAGAGCGAGGGCGGAAACACCATATATTTT.

This clone has just a few counts. The CDR3 DNA reads as TGTGCCAGCAGCTTGGCCTGGGACATTGGTGACACCATATATTTT. Amino acids: CASSLAWDIGDTIYF. V gene TRBV5-8 combines with J gene TRBJ1-3; perhaps TRBD1 as D (6 bases). This CDR3 comprises 15 residues. CDR1 is SGHTS, CDR2 YDEGEE, per germline. Trimming removed 0 bases from V and 8 bases from J, with 15 bases in between. The whole variable domain, filled in from reference TRBV5-8 and TRBJ1-3, reads EAGVTQSPTHLIKTRGQQATLRCSPISGHTSVYWYQQALGLGLQFLLWYDEGEERNRGNFPPRFSGRQFPNYSSELNVNALELEDSALYLCASSLAWDIGDTIYFGEGSWLTVV.

The rearrangement links TRBV24-1 to TRBJ1-5; tentative D call: TRBD1 (5 bases). CDR1 is KGHDR and CDR2 is SFDVKD in the germline V gene. V dropped 4 bases and J dropped 5 bases, with 8 bases sitting between them. CDR3 length: 13 amino acids. Written as DNA, the CDR3 is TGTGCCACCAGTGAGGGACTAGATCAGCCCCAGCATTTT. This translates into CATSEGLDQPQHF.

The gene calls are TRBV6-2 or TRBV6-3 and TRBJ1-5; D uncertain. This CDR3 contains 16 residues. Germline V gene lookup returns CDR1 MNHEY and CDR2 SVGEGT. Deletions cut 2 bases from V and 2 bases from J, with 13 bases between. Written as DNA, the CDR3 is TGTGCCAGCAGTTACGCAGTGACTAAGGGCAATCAGCCCCAGCATTTT. Translated, it gives CASSYAVTKGNQPQHF.

In this sample, this clone turned up a few times. The chain uses TRBV3-1 (or the pseudogene TRBV3-2) and TRBJ2-7, with 9 bases matching TRBD1. V was pared by 4 bases and J by 6 bases, with 13 bases of the junction left unmatched. Germline loops: CDR1 LGHDT, CDR2 YNNKEL (reference sequence). The CDR3 contains 16 residues. CDR3 sequence reads: CASSPGTGFQRVEQYF. The CDR3 DNA reads as TGTGCCAGCAGCCCCGGGACAGGGTTTCAACGAGTCGAGCAGTACTTC.

The chain uses TRBV18 and TRBJ1-1; a weak D match, TRBD1 (6 bases). The CDR3 extends over 16 amino acids. Trimming took off 3 bases at V and 7 bases at J, with 21 bases between the two ends. Germline assignment: CDR1 KGHSH and CDR2 LQKENI. In nucleotides, the CDR3 is TGTGCCAGCTCACCTCCAGGGAGGCAGGGGCTGTATGAAGCTTTCTTT. Its protein is CASSPPGRQGLYEAFF. Full variable domain (rest looked up from reference TRBV18 and TRBJ1-1): NAGVMQNPRHLVRRRGQEARLRCSPMKGHSHVYWYRQLPEEGLKFMVYLQKENIIDESGMPKERFSAEFPKEGPSILRIQQVVRGDSAAYFCASSPPGRQGLYEAFFGQGTRLTVV.

The chain carries TRBV24-1 and TRBJ2-5, with 9 bases matching TRBD2. V was pared by 7 bases and J by 5 bases, with 7 bases of the junction left unmatched. CDR3 length: 14 amino acids. CDR1 and CDR2 from the germline V gene are KGHDR and SFDVKD. The CDR3 DNA is TGTGCCACCAGAGCAGCGGGAGGTAGGGAGACCCAGTACTTC. Residues: CATRAAGGRETQYF.

The CDR3 coding sequence is TGCGCCAGCAGCCTTCGACTGGGGGAGACCCAGTACTTC. The encoded protein is CASSLRLGETQYF. The chain has TRBV4-1 and TRBJ2-5; D is unclear. Trimming shortened V by 4 bases and J by 5 bases, and 11 bases separated the two germline ends. This CDR3 comprises 13 residues. Per the germline V gene, CDR1 is MGHRA and CDR2 is YSYEKL.

The chain carries TRBV3-1 (or the pseudogene TRBV3-2) and TRBJ1-5; D is uncertain. The CDR3 has 14 residues. In germline, CDR1 is LGHDT, CDR2 YNNKEL (reference sequence). The germline V and J ends were trimmed by 0 bases and 2 bases, with 5 bases remaining between them. CDR3 region: CASSQDLGNQPQHF. The CDR3, as DNA: TGTGCCAGCAGCCAAGATTTGGGCAATCAGCCCCAGCATTTT.

The chain recombines TRBV19 with TRBJ2-7, with a weak D call TRBD1 (6 bases). This CDR3 is built from 14 residues. Trimming removed 5 bases from V and 3 bases from J, with 14 bases in between. From germline, CDR1 is LNHDA and CDR2 SQIVND (reference sequence). CDR3 region: CASSPTTGFYEQYF. CDR3 nucleotides: TGTGCCAGTAGTCCGACGACAGGTTTCTACGAGCAGTACTTC.

The chain combines TRBV7-9 with TRBJ1-1; 7 bases are a match to TRBD1. With V trimmed by 5 bases and J by 0 bases, 9 bases remained unmatched. The CDR3 is made up of 16 amino acids. Germline V gene data show CDR1 as SEHNR and CDR2 as FQNEAQ (reference sequence). Here the CDR3 DNA reads TGTGCCAGCAGCCTTTTTGGACAGGCGATGAACACTGAAGCTTTCTTT. Its translation: CASSLFGQAMNTEAFF.

This clone was detected a few times. The rearrangement uses TRBV7-6 and TRBJ1-1, with TRBD1 as a possible D gene (5 bases). CDR3 length equals 16 residues. CDR1 is SGHVS and CDR2 is FNYEAQ in the germline V gene. V lost 2 bases to trimming and J lost 3 bases, with 16 bases between them. The CDR3 loop is CASSLSFGGRDTEAFF. The CDR3, as DNA: TGTGCCAGCAGCTTATCTTTCGGCGGCAGGGACACTGAAGCTTTCTTT. The whole variable domain, filled in from reference TRBV7-6 and TRBJ1-1, reads GAGVSQSPRYKVTKRGQDVALRCDPISGHVSLYWYRQALGQGPEFLTYFNYEAQQDKSGLPNDRFSAERPEGSISTLTIQRTEQRDSAMYRCASSLSFGGRDTEAFFGQGTRLTVV.

The V call is TRBV6-1, the J call TRBJ1-2, with a weak D call TRBD1 (5 bases). Germline V lookup: CDR1 MNHNS, CDR2 SASEGT. The CDR3 is 14 residues long. The V and J ends lost 1 base and 3 bases respectively, with 9 bases between them. The chain's CDR3 is CASSEGGAHYGYTF. The CDR3 DNA follows: TGTGCCAGCAGTGAAGGTGGGGCACACTATGGCTACACCTTC.

The gene calls are TRBV6-1 and TRBJ1-1; 8 positions match TRBD1. This CDR3 is 16 amino acids long. The germline CDR1 and CDR2 sequences are MNHNS and SASEGT. V was clipped by 2 bases and J by 4 bases; unmatched bases: 9. CDR3 sequence (DNA): TGTGCCAGCAGTGAACACCTTGGACAGGGAGGCACTGAAGCTTTCTTT. Protein product: CASSEHLGQGGTEAFF.

This clone was counted a few times. The rearrangement joins TRBV11-2 to TRBJ2-7; 7 bases agree with TRBD2. This CDR3 spans 14 amino acids. V shed 3 bases, J shed 2 bases, and the junction held 4 bases outside the gene matches. CDR1 and CDR2 from the germline V gene are SGHAT and FQNNGV. The CDR3 protein is CASSLGGPTYEQYF. In DNA form, the CDR3 reads TGTGCCAGCAGCTTGGGAGGGCCCACCTACGAGCAGTACTTC. The full variable domain, completed using reference TRBV11-2 and TRBJ2-7, is EAGVAQSPRYKIIEKRQSVAFWCNPISGHATLYWYQQILGQGPKLLIQFQNNGVVDDSQLPKDRFSAERLKGVDSTLKIQPAKLEDSAVYLCASSLGGPTYEQYFGPGTRLTVT.

The V call is TRBV30, the J call TRBJ2-2; TRBD1 matches at 11 bases. In germline, CDR1 is GTSNPN, CDR2 SVGIG (reference sequence). This CDR3 has 16 residues. J lost 7 bases, V lost 3 bases, and 10 bases had no gene match. CDR3 bases: TGTGCCTGGAGGGACAGGGGGCGGATAGCTGGCGGGGAGCTGTTTTTT. It encodes CAWRDRGRIAGGELFF.

The rearrangement joins TRBV7-2 to TRBJ1-3, with a weak D call TRBD1 (6 bases). Trimming removed 1 base at V and 2 bases at J, with 12 bases between. This CDR3 region has 16 residues. Germline V gene lookup returns CDR1 SGHTA and CDR2 FQGNSA. This chain's CDR3 is CASSLVGGETGNTIYF. The CDR3 DNA reads as TGTGCCAGCAGCTTAGTCGGGGGCGAAACTGGAAACACCATATATTTT. The whole variable domain, filled in from reference TRBV7-2 and TRBJ1-3, reads GAGVSQSPSNKVTEKGKDVELRCDPISGHTALYWYRQSLGQGLEFLIYFQGNSAPDKSGLPSDRFSAERTGGSVSTLTIQRTQQEDSAVYLCASSLVGGETGNTIYFGEGSWLTVV.

The chain couples TRBV29-1 to TRBJ1-5; possibly TRBD1 for D (5 bases). V dropped 4 bases and J dropped 4 bases, with 14 bases sitting between them. The CDR3 has 14 residues. Germline lookup yields CDR1 SQVTM and CDR2 ANQGSEA. The CDR3 here is CSVGGTDPNQPQHF. DNA of the CDR3: TGCAGCGTTGGAGGGACCGACCCTAATCAGCCCCAGCATTTT. Using reference TRBV29-1 and TRBJ1-5 for the parts outside the CDR3, the full variable domain is SAVISQKPSRDICQRGTSLTIQCQVDSQVTMMFWYRQQPGQSLTLIATANQGSEATYESGFVIDKFPISRPNLTFSTLTVSNMSPEDSSIYLCSVGGTDPNQPQHFGDGTRLSIL.